The clone carrying this T cell receptor beta chain was picked up one time. The method was immunoSEQ multiplex PCR; TCRdb's version includes in-frame clones alone and lacks a portion of them. The sample lists roughly 50,000 clones; around 90% were seen once. This sample is part of a study of blood T cell repertoires in COVID-19. Germline values: CDR1 SGHAT, CDR2 FQNNGV. CDR3 size: 15 residues. The V gene end was trimmed by 5 bases and the J gene end by 2 bases; junction bases not matched to a gene: 5. The TCR originated in a man older than 75 with acute or convalescent COVID-19. The chain has TRBV11-2 and TRBJ2-5; 10 bases agree with TRBD2. Specimen: peripheral blood. The CDR3 bases are TGTGCCAGCAGCCTTATAGCGGGGGGACAAGAGACCCAGTACTTC. Residues: CASSLIAGGQETQYF. Full variable domain (missing parts from reference TRBV11-2 and TRBJ2-5): EAGVAQSPRYKIIEKRQSVAFWCNPISGHATLYWYQQILGQGPKLLIQFQNNGVVDDSQLPKDRFSAERLKGVDSTLKIQPAKLEDSAVYLCASSLIAGGQETQYFGPGTRLLVL.